These T cell receptor beta chains were read from a single sample in a study of T cells after yellow fever vaccination. TCRdb re-analysed the 5' RACE reads in MiXCR, keeping a single row per CDR3 protein. The table lists 27,000 or so distinct CDR3 sequences, 4.4% of them singletons. Source: CD8+ T cells sorted from PBMCs, taken 5 days after the yellow fever booster vaccination. Receptors were obtained from a man aged 30 to 39 who received the YFV17D yellow fever vaccine. Each CDR3 is given with its conserved first and last residue. A D gene is named only where the DNA matches it firmly. For some rows the clone size is stated as once, few or many, or as a class when expanded; others skip it.

>many|TRBV4-3|NA|TRBJ2-3
CASSHSVGAVTDTQYF
TGCGCCAGCAGCCATTCCGTGGGAGCAGTCACAGATACGCAGTATTTT
>many|TRBV7-6|TRBD2|TRBJ2-7
CASSLGTSGYYEQYF
TGTGCCAGCAGCTTAGGGACTAGCGGCTACTACGAGCAGTACTTC
>many|TRBV7-9|TRBD2|TRBJ2-5
CASSTTGTSGTRRQETQYF
TGTGCCAGCAGCACCACCGGGACTAGCGGGACTAGGCGCCAAGAGACCCAGTACTTC
>many|TRBV9|TRBD1|TRBJ2-1
CDSSVGDREVIEQFF
TGTGACAGCAGCGTAGGGGACAGGGAGGTTATTGAGCAGTTCTTC
>many|TRBV7-2|TRBD1|TRBJ1-1
CASRSSYRGPTEAFF
TGTGCCAGCAGGTCGTCTTACAGGGGACCCACTGAAGCTTTCTTT
>many|TRBV5-5|NA|TRBJ2-3
CASRPGDGEDTQYF
TGTGCCAGCCGCCCTGGGGATGGGGAAGATACGCAGTATTTT
>many|TRBV20-1|TRBD1|TRBJ1-1
CSAKRTGGMNTEAFF
TGCAGTGCAAAAAGGACAGGGGGGATGAACACTGAAGCTTTCTTT
>many|TRBV11-2|NA|TRBJ2-3
CASSSRDTTYSTDTQYF
TGTGCCAGCAGCTCCCGGGACACCACCTACAGCACAGATACGCAGTATTTT
>many|TRBV2|TRBD1|TRBJ1-5
CASQDRGVQPQHF
TGTGCCAGTCAGGACAGGGGCGTTCAGCCCCAGCATTTT
>many|TRBV7-9|TRBD2|TRBJ2-7
CASSLVTSGSYELYF
TGTGCCAGCAGCTTAGTGACTAGCGGCTCCTACGAGCTGTACTTC
>NA|TRBV15|TRBD2|TRBJ2-1
CATSGGRGAYNEQFF
TGTGCCACCAGCGGGGGGCGGGGGGCCTACAATGAGCAGTTCTTC
>many|TRBV20-1|TRBD2|TRBJ2-3
CSATAGVTDTQYF
TGCAGTGCAACAGCGGGAGTGACAGATACGCAGTATTTT
>many|TRBV2|NA|TRBJ1-6
CASSGKPGAGSPLHF
TGTGCCAGCAGCGGAAAACCCGGGGCGGGTTCACCCCTCCACTTT
>many|TRBV5-5|TRBD2|TRBJ2-7
CASSALAGPYEQYF
TGTGCCAGCAGCGCACTAGCGGGGCCCTACGAGCAGTACTTC
>NA|TRBV20-1|TRBD1|TRBJ2-1
CSAREDPGQAMPPNEQFF
TGCAGTGCTAGAGAGGACCCGGGACAGGCTATGCCCCCGAATGAGCAGTTCTTC
>many|TRBV5-1|NA|TRBJ2-7
CASSLGGALYEQYF
TGCGCCAGCAGCTTGGGGGGGGCCCTCTACGAGCAGTACTTC
>many|TRBV7-9|NA|TRBJ2-1
CASSLGGVKYNEQFF
TGTGCCAGCAGCTTAGGGGGGGTGAAGTACAATGAGCAGTTCTTC